This T cell receptor beta chain was observed in a study of blood T cell repertoires in COVID-19. Looking at the study overall: Some COVID-19 samples were acute and others convalescent; all came from the United States, Italy and Spain. Sources were T cells, B-cell-depleted T cells, or PBMCs; the material itself was cDNA or gDNA.

The CDR3 length is 17 residues. The ends lost 4 bases at V and 4 bases at J; junction bases unmatched: 11. The germline V gene encodes CDR1 MGHRA and CDR2 YSYEKL. This clone is termed medium-sized (0.01 to 0.1%). Original analysis: Cell counts per sample came from amplifying reference gene primers. This table comes from immunoSEQ multiplex PCR, and its TCRdb copy is limited to in-frame clones, with some not included. Clone size and V and J calls were adopted from that table, with D and trimming inferred from the DNA. Of under 200,000 clones in the sample, around 83% were seen once. The V and J genes are TRBV4-1 and TRBJ1-5; 9 nucleotides agree with TRBD1. The receptor was isolated from a woman aged 70-85 years who had recovered from COVID-19. Sequencing was carried out using peripheral blood. The CDR3 is CASSPSETGGLNQPQHF. CDR3 nucleotide sequence: TGCGCCAGCAGCCCGAGCGAAACAGGGGGCTTAAATCAGCCCCAGCATTTT.